The clone carrying this T cell receptor beta chain was seen many times. As it was prepared, the TCRbeta library received unique molecular identifiers. Each CDR3 protein is one row after TCRdb ran MiXCR on the PCR reads. Of hundreds of thousands of distinct CDR3 sequences in the sample, around a sixth were seen once. This CDR3 has 16 residues. Germline V lookup: CDR1 DFQATT, CDR2 SNEGSKA (reference sequence). Trimming left V 5 bases short and J 9 bases short, with 23 bases between. The sample belongs to a study of T-cell reconstitution after alpha-beta-depleted transplantation in children. The TCR comes from a human donor who donated a stem cell graft to a child with acute myeloid leukemia. The chain couples TRBV20-1 to TRBJ1-6, with D possibly TRBD1 on 6 matching bases. The source was PBMCs from the stem cell graft donor, collected from the stem cell graft. The CDR3 bases are TGCAGTGCTCACCAATCGGTAGGGACACTAGGTTCACCCCTCCACTTT. Translation gives CSAHQSVGTLGSPLHF.